The 11 T cell receptor beta chains below were found in one sample sequenced in a study of CD8+ T cells in alopecia areata. Once RNA had been extracted, it was reverse transcribed into cDNA to act as the sequencing template. The data were produced by immunoSEQ multiplex PCR, yet TCRdb's version contains in-frame clones alone and is incomplete. Of roughly 200,000 clones in the sample, about 60% were seen once. Treatment here: oral pan-JAK inhibitor, 5-10 mg twice daily. The sample consisted of CD8+ T cells sorted from blood, taken at week 24, from a patient treated with tofacitinib. These receptors came from a human donor with alopecia areata.

The genes are TRBV7-6 and TRBJ2-7, with a weak D call TRBD1 (5 bases). The germline V gene has CDR1 SGHVS and CDR2 FNYEAQ. The CDR3 length is 14 residues. The ends were cut back, 1 base at V and 7 bases at J, with 14 bases in the middle. The CDR3: CASSLVQGIREQYF. CDR3 sequence (DNA): TGTGCCAGCAGCTTAGTCCAGGGCATAAGGGAGCAGTACTTC.

The V and J genes are TRBV9 and TRBJ1-1; D call uncertain. Between the trimmed V and J ends, which lost 0 bases and 5 bases, there was a span of 14 bases. There are 15 residues in the CDR3. CDR1 SGDLS and CDR2 YYNGEE come from the germline V gene. In DNA, the CDR3 is TGTGCCAGCAGCGTAGCTCCCGGCCGGCTGACTGAAGCTTTCTTT. Amino acids: CASSVAPGRLTEAFF.

This clone was observed a single time. The J gene is TRBJ2-7, the V gene TRBV13; TRBD1 matches at 7 bases. This CDR3 region has 17 residues. Germline CDR1 and CDR2: PRHDT and FYEKMQ (reference sequence). Unmatched junction bases numbered 12, after V lost 2 bases and J lost 2 bases. The CDR3 is CASSLSHPGQQTYEQYF. DNA of the CDR3: TGTGCCAGCAGCTTAAGCCACCCGGGACAGCAGACCTACGAGCAGTACTTC.

The chain links TRBV29-1 to TRBJ2-7; D is uncertain. The CDR3 has 14 amino acids. Germline V gives CDR1 SQVTM, CDR2 ANQGSEA. Trimming cost V 6 bases and J 0 bases, with 15 bases left between them. The CDR3 DNA reads TGCAGCGTCGAGTCGGGTGGCTCCTCCTACGAGCAGTACTTC. Its translation: CSVESGGSSYEQYF.

This clone came up a few times. This CDR3 is also generated by other DNA sequences in the sample. The V call is TRBV6-5, the J call TRBJ2-5, with no clear D. The CDR3 spans 10 residues. Germline loops: CDR1 MNHEY, CDR2 SVGAGI. V lost 7 bases and J 5 bases, leaving 5 bases between the germline ends. The CDR3 reads CASTGETQYF. The CDR3 nucleotides are TGTGCCAGCACTGGGGAGACCCAGTACTTC.

The chain has TRBV4-2 and TRBJ2-5; 9 nucleotides align to TRBD2. The trim removed 1 base at V and 1 base at J, leaving 4 bases unmatched. Germline values: CDR1 LGHNA, CDR2 YNFKEQ. The CDR3 extends over 16 amino acids. The DNA for the CDR3 is TGTGCCAGCAGCCAAGTTACTAGCGGGTCCCAAGAGACCCAGTACTTC. It specifies CASSQVTSGSQETQYF.

The chain is built from TRBV29-1 and TRBJ2-1, with a tentative D call TRBD1 (6 bases). Trimming removed 5 bases at V and 2 bases at J, with 13 bases between. The CDR3 totals 14 residues. Germline loops: CDR1 SQVTM, CDR2 ANQGSEA. The DNA of the CDR3 is TGCAGCGTTCCCGAACAGGGCACCTACAATGAGCAGTTCTTC. This sequence encodes CSVPEQGTYNEQFF.

This clone was found a few times. This rearrangement joins TRBV7-6 to TRBJ1-5; D call uncertain. CDR3 size: 15 residues. Between the trimmed V and J ends, which lost 4 bases and 0 bases, there was a span of 10 bases. Per the germline V gene, CDR1 is SGHVS and CDR2 is FNYEAQ. CDR3 sequence (DNA): TGTGCCAGCAGCTGGGGAGATGCTAGCAATCAGCCCCAGCATTTT. Translated, it gives CASSWGDASNQPQHF.

The CDR3 sequence: CASSQGGSTEAFF. The CDR3 coding sequence is TGCGCCAGCAGCCAAGGGGGTTCCACTGAAGCTTTCTTT. This chain joins TRBV4-1 and TRBJ1-1, with D unresolved. The CDR3 loop spans 13 amino acids. Germline values: CDR1 MGHRA, CDR2 YSYEKL. V lost 1 base and J lost 4, with 7 bases in between.

This clone was observed a handful of times. J is TRBJ1-1 and V is TRBV7-9, with D maybe TRBD1 (5 bases). The CDR3 extends over 16 amino acids. Trimming left V 0 bases short and J 7 bases short, with 18 bases between. CDR1 is SEHNR, CDR2 FQNEAQ, per germline (reference sequence). CDR3 sequence (DNA): TGTGCCAGCAGCTTAGCCCCGGGACGACCGAACGGTGAAGCTTTCTTT. This encodes CASSLAPGRPNGEAFF.

This chain links TRBV7-6 with TRBJ2-1; D tentatively reads TRBD1 or TRBD2 (6 bases each). Germline CDR1 is SGHVS and CDR2 is FNYEAQ. This CDR3 spans 14 amino acids. Trimming cost V 6 bases and J 7 bases, with 16 bases left between them. Written as DNA, the CDR3 is TGTGCCAGCAGGGAGGGGGGACTCATGAATGAGCAGTTCTTC. This translates into CASREGGLMNEQFF.